This T cell receptor beta chain was recovered during a study of immune characterization of retroperitoneal liposarcoma. MiXCR was run by TCRdb on the PCR reads, yielding one entry per CDR3 protein. The sample consists of around 8,000 distinct CDR3 sequences, 25% to 30% of them appearing once. This CDR3 region has 16 residues. Germline values: CDR1 MNHEY, CDR2 SMNVEV (reference sequence). This sequence originates from a male donor with retroperitoneal liposarcoma. The sequenced sample was blood. This chain links TRBV27 with TRBJ2-1; 13 bases agree with TRBD2. The J call could be wrong; TRBJ2-7 is a better fit for the DNA end. The CDR3 spells CASKGLAGLGVAEQYF. CDR3 nucleotide sequence: TGTGCCAGCAAGGGACTAGCGGGATTGGGGGTAGCCGAGCAGTACTTC.